The subject of this entry is one T cell receptor (beta chain). This record comes from a study of blood T cell repertoires in COVID-19. Germline loops: CDR1 SGHTA, CDR2 FQGNSA. J gave up 4 bases and V 5 bases, and 10 bases lay outside the gene matches. CDR3 length: 15 residues. Here immunoSEQ multiplex PCR was the method, and the copy in TCRdb shows in-frame clones only, minus some. This table holds some 130,000 clones, over 80% found once. This sequence originates from a man aged 45-65 years with active COVID-19. V and J are TRBV7-2 and TRBJ2-7, with TRBD2 identical over 8 bases. The material sequenced was peripheral blood. CDR3 coding DNA: TGTGCCAGCAGCAACTCGGGACTAGGAGGGTACGAGCAGTACTTC. This codes for CASSNSGLGGYEQYF.